This T cell receptor (beta chain) was identified during a study of cytomegalovirus exposure and HLA in healthy donors (dated by TCRdb to between 2016 and 2019). General notes on the study: According to a later analysis, the 100 to 150 validation repertoires were produced on the same platform as the approximately 610 repertoires of the first cohort. A separate validation cohort of 100 to 150 different subjects was used in addition to the 666-subject first cohort. To predict cytomegalovirus infection status, the study brought together high-throughput TCR immunosequencing, statistical association of individual TCRs with disease status, and machine learning. The study aimed to test whether cataloging public T cell receptors could reveal signatures of past pathogen exposure.

Concerning this clone: Its antigen remains unidentified. Base qualities are not at hand, and no much larger clone is one base apart.

V ends up 2 bases short and J 4 bases short, with an unmatched junction base count of 9. CDR1 and CDR2, looked up from the germline V gene, are SGHDT and YYEEEE. The CDR3 measures 16 amino acids from cysteine to phenylalanine. The kept DNA is CDR3 alone, 48 bases in frame from the first base. Donors formed part of the validation cohort, which comprised some 120 subjects and was distinct from the first cohort of 666 subjects. The receptor library was made with the immunoSEQ multiplex PCR assay. On the study's bioinformatics: A statistical classification framework was built for diagnosing cytomegalovirus status from the catalog of TCR beta chain sequences. As stored in TCRdb, this immuneACCESS dataset retains in-frame rearrangements with V and J assigned. A fraction of the clones does not appear; measured against another copy, unresolved V genes explain less than half of the discrepancy, and the remainder lacks a known reason. The DNA gave D and trimming, while V, J and clone size come from that table. The sample data list about 140,000 clones, and about four fifths of these were observed just once. The ten largest clones capture around 1.4% of the sample.

What the work shows at the level of the full study, not this receptor alone: Most TCR sequences were seen in very few donors, while some public TCRs were found in many individuals. A later analysis found that TCRs clustered in the first cohort also tended to co-occur in the 120 validation repertoires, with more than 90% of cluster scores above 0. In both the original and validation cohorts, the classifier was reported to diagnose cytomegalovirus status with high specificity and sensitivity. The authors suggested that the approach could potentially be extended to other disease states and immunological phenotypes. A few of the identified cytomegalovirus-associated TCR beta chains were confirmed in vitro to be specific for cytomegalovirus antigens. A total of 164 TCR beta chains were listed by the study as associated with cytomegalovirus. All 110 or so repertoires were used to score co-occurrence in the validation cohort in a later analysis, because that analysis had no HLA typing for the cohort.

The specimen sequenced was PBMCs. The rearranged chain carries TRBV5-6 and TRBJ2-3, with TRBD2 matching 8 junction bases. This TCR came from a woman in her 30s in good health and CMV-seronegative. For the CDR3, the sequence is CASSFLSGGRADTQYF. The bases read TGTGCCAGCAGCTTTTTATCGGGGGGGCGCGCAGATACGCAGTATTTT.